The rows below give T cell receptor beta chains drawn from one sample of a study of shared clonotypes between healthy human individuals. TCRdb keeps only in-frame clones here, not all; method: immunoSEQ multiplex PCR. Of approximately 2,200,000 clones listed, roughly 91% are singletons. Specimen: naive CD8+ T cells from PBMCs. Receptors originate from a man between 18 and 29 years old in good health. Some clones in this sample may be carry-over from other donors' samples. CDR3s leave out the opening cysteine and the closing phenylalanine or tryptophan. The order of the fields is V gene, J gene, D gene, CDR3 protein. D genes are given only for firm matches.

>TRBV7-6|TRBJ2-5|NA
ASSFVGGETQY
>TRBV15|TRBJ1-2|TRBD1
ATSRGRQGGKHGYT
>TRBV2|TRBJ2-2|NA
ASRRARVSLNTGELF
>TRBV14|TRBJ1-2|NA
ASSQFKTGARGYT
>TRBV5-6|TRBJ1-1|TRBD1
ASSMGTGPATEAF
>TRBV7-3|TRBJ2-5|NA
ASSPAEGWQETQY
>TRBV5-4|TRBJ2-7|TRBD1
ASSHTPGQRNEQY
>TRBV6-6|TRBJ2-7|NA
ASSYRTSPHEQY
>TRBV5-1|TRBJ2-3|NA
ASSLAGEADTQY
>TRBV4-3|TRBJ1-1|NA
ASSQSPGGKTEAF
>TRBV5-1|TRBJ1-3|TRBD1
ASSAQGARGNTIY
>TRBV11-2|TRBJ2-1|TRBD2
ASSPHLADSYNEQF
>TRBV27|TRBJ2-1|NA
ASSFRATGL
>TRBV7-8|TRBJ2-7|TRBD1
ASSLLLRDRDPYEQY
>TRBV29-1|TRBJ2-7|NA
SVVEGPISYEQY
>TRBV7-3|TRBJ2-1|TRBD2
ASSLVAGTLNEQF